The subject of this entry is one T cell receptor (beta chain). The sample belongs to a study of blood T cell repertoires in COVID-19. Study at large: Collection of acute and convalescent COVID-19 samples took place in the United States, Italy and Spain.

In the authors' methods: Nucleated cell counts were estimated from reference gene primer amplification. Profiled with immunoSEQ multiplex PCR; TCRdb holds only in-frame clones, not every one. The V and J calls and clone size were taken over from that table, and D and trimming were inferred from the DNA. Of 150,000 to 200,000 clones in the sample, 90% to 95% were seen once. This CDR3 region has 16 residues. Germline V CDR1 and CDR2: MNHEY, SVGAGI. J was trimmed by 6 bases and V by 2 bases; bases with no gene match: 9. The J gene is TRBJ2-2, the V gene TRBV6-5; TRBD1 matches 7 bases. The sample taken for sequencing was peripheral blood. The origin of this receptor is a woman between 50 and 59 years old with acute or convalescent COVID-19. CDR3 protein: CASSYPGAGGAGELFF. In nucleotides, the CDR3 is TGTGCCAGCAGTTACCCTGGGGCAGGGGGAGCCGGGGAGCTGTTTTTT.